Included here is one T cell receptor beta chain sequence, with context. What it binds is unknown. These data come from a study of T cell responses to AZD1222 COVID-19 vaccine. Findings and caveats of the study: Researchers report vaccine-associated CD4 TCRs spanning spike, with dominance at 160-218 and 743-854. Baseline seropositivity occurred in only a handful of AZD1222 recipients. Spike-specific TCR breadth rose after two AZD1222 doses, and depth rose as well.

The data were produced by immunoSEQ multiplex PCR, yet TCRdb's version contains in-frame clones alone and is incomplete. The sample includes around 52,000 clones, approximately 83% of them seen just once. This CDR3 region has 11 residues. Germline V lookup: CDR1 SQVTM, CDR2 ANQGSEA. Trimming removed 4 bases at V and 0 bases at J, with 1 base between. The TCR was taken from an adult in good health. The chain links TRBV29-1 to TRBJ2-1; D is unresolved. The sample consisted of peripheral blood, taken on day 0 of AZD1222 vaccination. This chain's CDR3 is CSVVSYNEQFF. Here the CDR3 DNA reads TGCAGCGTTGTCTCCTACAATGAGCAGTTCTTC.